What follows are 18 T cell receptor beta chains derived from one specimen sequenced in a study of regulatory T cells in long-lasting Graves disease. Arm-PCR of CDR3 regions and iRepertoire HTBI primers were the basis on which TCR beta libraries were built. TCRdb recomputed calls from the multiplex PCR reads with MiXCR, one row per CDR3 protein. This sample has hundreds of thousands of distinct CDR3 sequences; about 15% occur once, and the top ten carry around 12%. Time point in this sample: newly diagnosed GD, antithyroid drugs for less than 3 months. Scientists built the TCR library using RNA that was extracted from PBMCs. This same sample was also taken into another study, of T cells in Graves' hyperthyroidism and ophthalmopathy.

Material: peripheral blood mononuclear cells (PBMCs), obtained at new diagnosis, from a patient treated with antithyroid drugs. The source is a man younger than 30 with Graves disease.

This clonotype was recorded many times. The CDR3 sequence is CAWSVVYGDTQYF. The CDR3 coding sequence is TGTGCCTGGAGTGTCGTATACGGGGATACGCAGTATTTT. J is TRBJ2-3 and V is TRBV30; no firm D call. The CDR3 totals 13 residues. Looked up from germline, CDR1 is GTSNPN and CDR2 is SVGIG (reference sequence). The V end was cut by 0 bases, the J end by 6 bases, with 10 bases between.

This rearrangement joins TRBV20-1 to TRBJ2-5; D is perhaps TRBD1 or TRBD2 (5 bases each). CDR1 is DFQATT, CDR2 SNEGSKA, per germline (reference sequence). This CDR3 contains 15 residues. The V end was cut by 5 bases, the J end by 4 bases, with 20 bases between. The CDR3 protein is CSASMGDQEVETQYF. CDR3 coding DNA: TGCAGTGCTTCTATGGGGGACCAGGAGGTAGAGACCCAGTACTTC.

This clonotype has just a few counts. The J gene is TRBJ2-4, the V gene TRBV7-6, with a weak D call TRBD2 (5 bases). The germline V and J ends were trimmed by 3 bases and 9 bases, with 27 bases remaining between them. The CDR3 runs 18 residues. CDR1 and CDR2 from the germline V gene are SGHVS and FNYEAQ. In DNA form, the CDR3 reads TGTGCCAGCAGCTTCATCCCAGGTCGGGCGGGTGGCGAAACCATTCAGTACTTC. Its translation is CASSFIPGRAGGETIQYF.

This clonotype was detected many times. The chain links TRBV6-9 to TRBJ2-5; TRBD2 agrees at 8 bases. CDR1 and CDR2 (germline): MNHGY, SVAAGI. CDR3 length: 13 residues. The ends lost 3 bases at V and 5 bases at J; junction bases unmatched: 2. The CDR3 spells CASSYGGGETQYF. CDR3 coding DNA: TGTGCCAGCAGTTACGGGGGGGGGGAGACCCAGTACTTC.

Concerning this clonotype itself: This likely reflects a read error, since a far larger clone is one base away. The chain carries TRBV27 and TRBJ1-2, with 11 bases matching TRBD1. This CDR3 is 15 amino acids long. The germline gives CDR1 MNHEY, CDR2 SMNVEV (reference sequence). The junction had 5 bases not matched to a gene; V was cut back by 5 bases and J by 3 bases. The CDR3 loop reads CASSPWTGGDYGYTF. CDR3 nucleotides: TGTGCCAGCAGTCCCTGGACAGGGGGCGACTATGGCTACACCTTC.

This clonotype was detected once. This chain joins TRBV4-2 and TRBJ1-2; 7 bases agree with TRBD1. Trimming at V came to 0 bases and at J to 3 bases, leaving 4 bases not matched to a gene. The CDR3 has 15 amino acids. Germline V gene lookup returns CDR1 LGHNA and CDR2 YNFKEQ. The CDR3 sequence is CASSQDQGVHYGYTF. Written as DNA, the CDR3 is TGTGCCAGCAGCCAAGATCAGGGGGTCCACTATGGCTACACCTTC.

This clonotype was detected ten times or more. The V call is TRBV6-1, the J call TRBJ1-1; TRBD1 matches 8 bases. After removal of 6 bases from V and 3 bases from J, the junction contained 3 bases not matched to a gene. CDR1 and CDR2 (germline): MNHNS, SASEGT. The CDR3 is 13 amino acids. The CDR3 reads CASRYRGDTEAFF. The CDR3, as DNA: TGTGCCAGCAGGTACAGGGGGGACACTGAAGCTTTCTTT.

The chain couples TRBV5-6 to TRBJ2-3; 8 bases agree with TRBD2. The J call may be wrong; the DNA end is better matched by TRBJ2-7. Germline V lookup: CDR1 SGHDT, CDR2 YYEEEE. This CDR3 region has 16 residues. CDR3: CASSQGGTRVSYEQYF. In DNA form, the CDR3 reads TGTGCCAGCAGCCAGGGAGGGACTAGGGTCTCCTACGAGCAGTACTTC.

The chain employs TRBV7-9 and TRBJ2-2; the match to TRBD2 covers 14 bases. V lost 1 base to trimming and J lost 7 bases; unmatched junction nucleotides: 5. The V gene's germline CDR1 is SEHNR and CDR2 FQNEAQ (reference sequence). The CDR3 runs 17 residues. This chain's CDR3 is CASSLVGLAGDGGELFF. DNA of the CDR3: TGTGCCAGCAGCTTAGTGGGACTAGCGGGAGACGGCGGGGAGCTGTTTTTT. Together with reference TRBV7-9 and TRBJ2-2, the CDR3 gives the full variable domain: DTGVSQNPRHKITKRGQNVTFRCDPISEHNRLYWYRQTLGQGPEFLTYFQNEAQLEKSRLLSDRFSAERPKGSFSTLEIQRTEQGDSAMYLCASSLVGLAGDGGELFFGEGSRLTVL.

In this sample, this clonotype turned up many times. The CDR3 loop is CASRSPGRDEQYF. The CDR3 DNA is TGCGCCAGCAGAAGTCCAGGGAGAGACGAGCAGTACTTC. This chain links TRBV5-1 with TRBJ2-7; D may be TRBD1 or TRBD2 (5 bases each). Germline V lookup: CDR1 SGHRS, CDR2 YFSETQ. The CDR3 has 13 residues. The V gene lost 5 bases and the J gene lost 5 bases, with 14 bases spanning the gap.

The gene calls are TRBV27 and TRBJ1-2, with 12 nucleotides matching TRBD1. Germline V gene data show CDR1 as MNHEY and CDR2 as SMNVEV (reference sequence). The CDR3 is made up of 18 amino acids. With V trimmed by 0 bases and J by 4 bases, 9 bases remained unmatched. In nucleotides, the CDR3 is TGTGCCAGCAGTTTATCAGGGACAGGGGGCGCCGGAGCCTATGGCTACACCTTC. The encoded protein is CASSLSGTGGAGAYGYTF.

In this sample, this clonotype turned up a few times. The chain has TRBV5-1 and TRBJ2-7, with D perhaps assigned TRBD1 or TRBD2 (5 bases each). The ends were cut back, 2 bases at V and 2 bases at J, with 17 bases in the middle. CDR3 length: 16 amino acids. Germline CDR1 SGHRS, CDR2 YFSETQ. The chain's CDR3 is CASSFGAQGEPYEQYF. Here the CDR3 DNA reads TGCGCCAGCAGCTTCGGCGCTCAGGGAGAGCCCTACGAGCAGTACTTC.

The J gene is TRBJ2-7, the V gene TRBV13, with D perhaps matching TRBD2 (6 bases). This CDR3 comprises 13 residues. Germline V CDR1 and CDR2: PRHDT, FYEKMQ (reference sequence). Trimming shortened V by 4 bases and J by 6 bases, and 13 bases separated the two germline ends. The CDR3 coding sequence is TGTGCCAGCAGCTCGACTAGAGAAACCGAGCAGTACTTC. Amino acid sequence: CASSSTRETEQYF. The full variable domain, its missing parts supplied by reference TRBV13 and TRBJ2-7, is AAGVIQSPRHLIKEKRETATLKCYPIPRHDTVYWYQQGPGQDPQFLISFYEKMQSDKGSIPDRFSAQQFSDYHSELNMSSLELGDSALYFCASSSTRETEQYFGPGTRLTVT.

This clonotype was picked up many times. V usage is TRBV28 and J usage is TRBJ1-2, with 10 bases lining up with TRBD1. Germline trimming cut 5 bases from V and 8 bases from J; bases unmatched to any gene: 5. The CDR3 contains 13 residues. CDR1 MDHEN and CDR2 SYDVKM come from the germline V gene. The CDR3 region is CASSVDRGPGYTF. CDR3 nucleotide sequence: TGTGCCAGCAGTGTCGACAGGGGGCCCGGCTACACCTTC.

This clonotype was found a few times. The genes are TRBV24-1 and TRBJ2-3, with 7 bases aligning to TRBD1. The CDR3 is made up of 14 amino acids. V lost 9 bases, J lost 0 bases, and 5 bases stayed unmatched. Germline-derived CDR1 and CDR2 are KGHDR and SFDVKD. The chain's CDR3 is CATRKTGSTDTQYF. The CDR3 DNA reads TGTGCCACCCGAAAGACAGGGAGCACAGATACGCAGTATTTT.

This chain connects TRBV29-1 to TRBJ1-1; 7 nucleotides agree with TRBD1. V was pared by 6 bases and J by 2 bases, with 3 bases of the junction left unmatched. The CDR3 consists of 12 residues. The germline CDR1 and CDR2 sequences are SQVTM and ANQGSEA. The CDR3 nucleotides read TGCAGCGTGAGACAGGGTAACACTGAAGCTTTCTTT. Amino acids: CSVRQGNTEAFF.

This clonotype was recorded many times. The chain has TRBV30 and TRBJ1-1; tentative D call: TRBD1 (5 bases). The germline V gene has CDR1 GTSNPN and CDR2 SVGIG (reference sequence). V shed 1 base and J shed 2 bases, with 8 bases lying between them. The CDR3 spans 13 residues. The CDR3 coding sequence is TGTGCCTGGAGTGGACAGATAAACACTGAAGCTTTCTTT. It specifies CAWSGQINTEAFF.

The table lists this clonotype with many counts. This sequence joins TRBV12-3 or TRBV12-4 and TRBJ1-1; D unclear. The ends were cut back, 5 bases at V and 0 bases at J, with 19 bases in the middle. This CDR3 has 17 amino acids. The CDR3: CASSPRSNSFLNTEAFF. In DNA form, the CDR3 reads TGTGCCAGCAGTCCTCGGTCAAATTCCTTTCTGAACACTGAAGCTTTCTTT.